This is a list of T cell receptor beta chains from one sample in a study of blood T cell repertoires in COVID-19. The data were produced by immunoSEQ multiplex PCR, yet TCRdb's version contains in-frame clones alone and is incomplete. The table records fewer than 300,000 clones, 70% to 90% of them present only once. Sequencing was carried out using peripheral blood. These receptor sequences come from a woman in her seventies with active or convalescent COVID-19. CDR3s include the opening cysteine and the closing phenylalanine or tryptophan.

TRBV3-1/TRBV3-2	14	TRBJ1-2	CASSRGQGDYGYTF
TRBV19	15	TRBJ1-5	CASSIEGGDNQPQHF
TRBV5-4	14	TRBJ1-1	CASSSRDRGTEAFF
TRBV16	13	TRBJ1-1	CASNQLRWTEAFF
TRBV5-1	15	TRBJ1-5	CASSLGGESGQPQHF
TRBV19	16	TRBJ2-3	CASTGRSGGFTDTQYF
TRBV7-8	13	TRBJ2-3	CASSLDLADTQYF
TRBV28	20	TRBJ2-4	CASSPQLAGVVSSAKNIQYF
TRBV7-3	15	TRBJ2-3	CASSLMGSPTDTQYF
TRBV12-3/TRBV12-4	13	TRBJ1-1	CASSLRGATEAFF
TRBV5-8	16	TRBJ2-3	CASSLVPAGGRDTQYF
TRBV10-3	16	TRBJ2-1	CATRGASSGGYNEQFF
TRBV15	15	TRBJ1-5	CATSSPGSLNQPQHF
TRBV12-3/TRBV12-4	13	TRBJ1-4	CASGDWGNEKLFF
TRBV6-6	16	TRBJ2-3	CASSPGTSGNPDTQYF
TRBV2	14	TRBJ1-2	CASSEWPDIYGYTF
TRBV7-6	14	TRBJ2-7	CASSLVGTAYEQYF
TRBV2	16	TRBJ2-3	CAKESGTAAYTDTQYF
TRBV6-5	14	TRBJ1-1	CASSYWGENTEAFF
TRBV27	16	TRBJ2-1	CASSFSGTSGRLEQFF
TRBV7-9	12	TRBJ2-1	CASSLGTSGQFF
TRBV18	15	TRBJ2-2	CASSPPSQVYGELFF
TRBV3-1/TRBV3-2	14	TRBJ2-2	CASSQGGGTGELFF
TRBV4-1	16	TRBJ2-1	CASSQGPSGSGNEQFF
TRBV12-3/TRBV12-4	12	TRBJ1-2	CASRATGVGYTF
TRBV2	15	TRBJ1-1	CASSLTTHRDTEAFF
TRBV6-6	15	TRBJ2-7	CASSPPVGRGYEQYF
TRBV5-4	15	TRBJ2-1	CASQGTSASYNEQFF
TRBV5-4	16	TRBJ1-6	CASSHSQDREGSPLHF
TRBV20-1	14	TRBJ1-6	CSASRGPDNSPLHF
TRBV7-8	17	TRBJ2-3	CASSFGPLAGGADTQYF
TRBV6-5	15	TRBJ1-6	CASSPWEGGNSPLHF
TRBV5-4	17	TRBJ2-3	CASSLGIAAPSTDTQYF
TRBV29-1	13	TRBJ2-5	CSVGTSGEETQYF
TRBV30	13	TRBJ1-4	CAWSTGAGEKLFF
TRBV2	14	TRBJ2-5	CASSEVLAGETQYF
TRBV15	16	TRBJ2-3	CATSTGTSNPPDTQYF
TRBV13	15	TRBJ2-7	CASSFLGRGLDEQYF
TRBV15	16	TRBJ1-5	CATSRPRTGGTQPQHF
TRBV5-1	14	TRBJ1-1	CASSGGGRGTEAFF
TRBV2	15	TRBJ2-3	CALPSGQGGADTQYF
TRBV7-3	13	TRBJ1-1	CASRGPWATQAFF
TRBV2	16	TRBJ2-2	CASRPAGSPNTGELFF
TRBV23-1	16	TRBJ2-3	CASTPGTGDGTDTQYF
TRBV13	17	TRBJ1-6	CASSLGVGTDFNSPLHF
TRBV12-3/TRBV12-4	13	TRBJ2-5	CASSLSGGETQYF
TRBV7-9	16	TRBJ2-7	CASSGPDRVPSYEQYF
TRBV4-1	16	TRBJ1-1	CASSTDYRWVRTEAFF
TRBV3-1/TRBV3-2	16	TRBJ1-6	CASSQGAGIQDSPLHF
TRBV23-1	15	TRBJ1-2	CASSRIRVRRNGYTF
TRBV7-9	16	TRBJ1-6	CASSPEVGANNSPLHF
TRBV7-9	15	TRBJ1-2	CASSSRTATNYGYTF
TRBV10-1	14	TRBJ1-1	CASSPTGTAKYGFF
TRBV28	14	TRBJ1-1	CASLKRAVNTEAFF
TRBV28	16	TRBJ2-3	CASSSLGSENTDTQYF
TRBV28	12	TRBJ2-5	CASSGARETQYF
TRBV6-2/TRBV6-3	15	TRBJ2-7	CASSYSRGLSYEQYF
TRBV19	14	TRBJ2-5	CASSRGQGFETQYF